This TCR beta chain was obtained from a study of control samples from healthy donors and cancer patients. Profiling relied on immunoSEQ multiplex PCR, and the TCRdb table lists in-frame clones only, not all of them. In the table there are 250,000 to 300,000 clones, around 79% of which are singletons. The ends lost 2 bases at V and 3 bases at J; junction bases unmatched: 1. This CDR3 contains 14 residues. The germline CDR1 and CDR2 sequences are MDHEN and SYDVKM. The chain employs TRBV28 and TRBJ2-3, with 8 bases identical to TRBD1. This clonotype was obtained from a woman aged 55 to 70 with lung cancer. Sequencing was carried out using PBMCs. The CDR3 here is CASSLTGGTDTQYF. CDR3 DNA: TGTGCCAGCAGTTTAACAGGGGGGACAGATACGCAGTATTTT.